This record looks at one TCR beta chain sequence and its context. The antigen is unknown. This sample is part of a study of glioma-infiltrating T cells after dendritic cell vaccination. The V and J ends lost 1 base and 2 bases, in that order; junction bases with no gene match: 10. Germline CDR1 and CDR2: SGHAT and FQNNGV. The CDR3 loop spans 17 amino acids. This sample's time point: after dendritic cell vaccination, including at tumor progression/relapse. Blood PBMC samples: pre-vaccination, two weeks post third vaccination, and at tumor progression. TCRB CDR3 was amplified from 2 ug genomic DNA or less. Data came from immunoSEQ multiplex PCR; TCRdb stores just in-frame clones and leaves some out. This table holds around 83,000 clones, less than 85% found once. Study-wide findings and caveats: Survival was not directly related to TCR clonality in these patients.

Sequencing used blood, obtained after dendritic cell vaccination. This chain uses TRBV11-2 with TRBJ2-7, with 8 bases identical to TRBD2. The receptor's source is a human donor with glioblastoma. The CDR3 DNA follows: TGTGCCAGCAGCTTAGCCCTCGGGGGGGGCACTACCTACGAGCAGTACTTC. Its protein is CASSLALGGGTTYEQYF.